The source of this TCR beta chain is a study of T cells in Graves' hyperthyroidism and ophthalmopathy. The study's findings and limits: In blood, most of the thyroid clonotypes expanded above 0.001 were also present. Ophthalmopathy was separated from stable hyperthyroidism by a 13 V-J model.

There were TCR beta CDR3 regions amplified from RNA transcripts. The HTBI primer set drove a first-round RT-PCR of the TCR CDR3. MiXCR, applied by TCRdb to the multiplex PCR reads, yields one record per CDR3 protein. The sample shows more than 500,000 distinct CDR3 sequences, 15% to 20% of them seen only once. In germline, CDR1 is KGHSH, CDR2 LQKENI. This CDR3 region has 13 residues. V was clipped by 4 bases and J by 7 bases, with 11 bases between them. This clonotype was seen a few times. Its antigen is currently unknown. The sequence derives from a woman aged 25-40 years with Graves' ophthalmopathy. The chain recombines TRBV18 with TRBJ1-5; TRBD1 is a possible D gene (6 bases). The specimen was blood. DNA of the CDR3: TGTGCCAGCTCACTAAACAGGGACCAGCCCCAGCATTTT. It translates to CASSLNRDQPQHF.